The 20 T cell receptor beta chains listed next were all sequenced from one sample in a study of human T cells and chemical hapten exposure. In TCRdb, the RACE reads were re-called with MiXCR into one record per CDR3 protein. The sample contains about 98,000 distinct CDR3 sequences, 11% of which appear only once. Time point described: pre-sensitization, week 0. Treatment denoted: therapeutic diphenylcyclopropenone sensitization with weekly scalp DPC. Sequenced material: whole blood, taken in connection with sensitization to the hapten diphenylcyclopropenone (DPC). All receptors derive from a woman in her sixties or seventies with alopecia areata. Some clones in this sample may be carry-over from other donors' samples.

This clonotype showed up many times. The chain combines TRBV2 with TRBJ2-3; TRBD1 is a possible D gene (6 bases). The CDR3 consists of 14 residues. CDR1 is SNHLY and CDR2 is FYNNEI in the germline V gene. V was clipped by 7 bases and J by 2 bases, with 13 bases between them. Here the CDR3 DNA reads TGTGCCAGCAAAGATCAGGGACACACAGATACGCAGTATTTT. It encodes CASKDQGHTDTQYF.

This clonotype was detected ten times or more. The chain has TRBV29-1 and TRBJ1-2; no clear D. Germline loops: CDR1 SQVTM, CDR2 ANQGSEA. The CDR3 length is 14 residues. V was clipped by 1 base and J by 4 bases, with 13 bases between them. DNA for the CDR3: TGCAGCGTTGAAGGGTCACCGGACTTCTATGGCTACACCTTC. Its protein is CSVEGSPDFYGYTF.

This clonotype was picked up a small number of times. The CDR3 here is CASSLGPHPPGTQYF. The CDR3 DNA reads as TGTGCCAGCAGCTTAGGACCGCACCCGCCGGGGACCCAGTACTTC. The chain employs TRBV11-2 and TRBJ2-5, with D unclear. The V end was cut by 1 base, the J end by 7 bases, with 16 bases between. This CDR3 has 15 amino acids. The germline gives CDR1 SGHAT, CDR2 FQNNGV.

This clonotype was seen only a few times. The chain couples TRBV4-1 to TRBJ2-1; D not resolved. This CDR3 contains 14 residues. Trimming took 0 bases from V and 9 from J, leaving 12 bases between them. The germline gives CDR1 MGHRA, CDR2 YSYEKL. The CDR3 reads CASSQDLFVGEQFF. CDR3 coding DNA: TGCGCCAGCAGCCAAGATCTATTTGTGGGTGAGCAGTTCTTC.

The rearrangement uses TRBV5-5 and TRBJ2-5; 8 bases are a match to TRBD1. The CDR3 extends over 14 amino acids. Germline-derived CDR1 and CDR2 are SGHKS and YYEKEE (reference sequence). V lost 4 bases to trimming and J lost 4 bases; unmatched junction nucleotides: 6. The CDR3 spells CASSPDRVGETQYF. In nucleotides, the CDR3 is TGTGCCAGCAGCCCGGACAGGGTAGGAGAGACCCAGTACTTC.

The gene calls are TRBV24-1 and TRBJ2-5, with 13 positions matching TRBD2. The CDR3 is 16 residues long. The V gene end was trimmed by 4 bases and the J gene end by 5 bases; junction bases not matched to a gene: 6. Germline CDR1 KGHDR, CDR2 SFDVKD. CDR3 sequence: CATSDPGTSGAETQYF. The CDR3 DNA reads as TGTGCCACCAGTGACCCTGGGACTAGCGGGGCGGAGACCCAGTACTTC.

In its sample, this clonotype was seen a few times. V gene TRBV7-3 combines with J gene TRBJ2-5; D possibly corresponds to TRBD2 (7 bases). The CDR3 totals 14 residues. Germline values: CDR1 SGHTA, CDR2 FQGTGA. V shed 6 bases and J shed 2 bases, with 13 bases lying between them. The CDR3 DNA reads as TGTGCCAGCAGTAAGGGGGGGGCACAAGAGACCCAGTACTTC. This sequence encodes CASSKGGAQETQYF.

This clonotype was recorded at least ten times. The chain recombines TRBV7-8 with TRBJ1-2, with unresolved D. Germline V gene sequence: CDR1 SGHVS, CDR2 FQNEAQ. The CDR3 sequence is 16 residues long. The V gene lost 3 bases and the J gene lost 8 bases, with 22 bases spanning the gap. CDR3 coding DNA: TGTGCCAGCAGCTTCCGGACGGACCTCTATGGTTTAGGCTACACCTTC. Residues: CASSFRTDLYGLGYTF.

V usage is TRBV7-9 and J usage is TRBJ1-1; perhaps TRBD1 as D (5 bases). This CDR3 has 15 residues. The ends were cut back, 7 bases at V and 7 bases at J, with 22 bases in the middle. CDR1 is SEHNR and CDR2 is FQNEAQ in the germline V gene (reference sequence). CDR3 sequence reads: CASNQAGRDAGEAFF. The CDR3 bases are TGTGCCAGCAACCAGGCAGGGCGGGATGCTGGTGAAGCTTTCTTT.

This clonotype was seen repeatedly, ten times or more. V is TRBV20-1 and J is TRBJ1-1, with 7 bases fitting TRBD1. The length of the CDR3 is 13 residues. Trimming removed 3 bases from V and 0 bases from J; junction bases left unmatched: 1. Germline V CDR1 and CDR2: DFQATT, SNEGSKA (reference sequence). This chain's CDR3 is CSASGQVNTEAFF. The CDR3 region has the DNA TGCAGTGCTAGCGGACAGGTGAACACTGAAGCTTTCTTT.

This clonotype appeared many times. The J gene is TRBJ1-2, the V gene TRBV6-2 or TRBV6-3; 7 positions match TRBD1. V dropped 5 bases and J dropped 5; count of bases not matched to a gene: 11. CDR1 and CDR2 from the germline V gene are MNHEY and SVGEGT. The CDR3 is 15 amino acids. The CDR3 sequence: CASSAIEGQRYGYTF. The CDR3 coding sequence is TGTGCCAGCAGTGCAATTGAGGGACAGAGATATGGCTACACCTTC.

V and J are TRBV20-1 and TRBJ2-6, with D unclear. The CDR3 spans 12 residues. CDR1 is DFQATT, CDR2 SNEGSKA, per germline (reference sequence). Trimming shortened V by 3 bases and J by 0 bases, and 0 bases separated the two germline ends. The CDR3 protein is CSASSGANVLTF. As DNA, the CDR3 is TGCAGTGCTAGCTCTGGGGCCAACGTCCTGACTTTC.

This clonotype has just a few counts. The chain carries TRBV5-1 and TRBJ2-6; D possibly corresponds to TRBD1 (6 bases). The CDR3 consists of 16 residues. Deletions cut 2 bases from V and 1 base from J, with 10 bases between. CDR1 and CDR2 (germline): SGHRS, YFSETQ. This CDR3 reads CASSLNTGSGANVLTF. Here the CDR3 DNA reads TGCGCCAGCAGCTTAAATACAGGGTCTGGGGCCAACGTCCTGACTTTC.

There are many counts of this clonotype. The V call is TRBV6-5, the J call TRBJ2-1; 7 nucleotides align to TRBD1. The CDR3 spans 14 residues. The germline V gene has CDR1 MNHEY and CDR2 SVGAGI. V lost 4 bases to trimming and J lost 9 bases; unmatched junction nucleotides: 9. This chain's CDR3 is CASSSPRQGFEQFF. CDR3 DNA: TGTGCCAGCAGTTCCCCCCGACAGGGCTTTGAGCAGTTCTTC.

The chain combines TRBV2 with TRBJ1-6; D unclear. There are 13 residues in the CDR3. Germline-derived CDR1 and CDR2 are SNHLY and FYNNEI. The V and J ends lost 4 bases and 5 bases respectively, with 6 bases between them. CDR3 in DNA: TGTGCCAGCAGTGTAGCTAATAATTCACCCCTCCACTTT. Amino acid sequence: CASSVANNSPLHF.

The sample holds many counts of this clonotype. The CDR3 DNA sequence: TGTGCCAGCAACCTCATGGACCGGAACACTGAAGCTTTCTTT. Protein product: CASNLMDRNTEAFF. The rearrangement uses TRBV3-1 and TRBJ1-1; D is undetermined. V lost 7 bases and J lost 1, with 13 bases in between. In germline, CDR1 is LGHDT, CDR2 YNNKEL (reference sequence). This CDR3 region has 14 residues.

This clonotype was seen at least ten times. The rearrangement uses TRBV6-2 or TRBV6-3 and TRBJ2-7; D ambiguous. V was clipped by 8 bases and J by 3 bases, with 14 bases between them. This CDR3 has 13 amino acids. CDR1 is MNHEY, CDR2 SVGEGT, per germline. CDR3 protein: CASLTEMGYEQYF. The DNA for the CDR3 is TGTGCCAGCCTTACAGAAATGGGCTACGAGCAGTACTTC.

This sequence joins TRBV7-2 and TRBJ2-3, with TRBD2 identical over 9 bases. The CDR3 spans 14 residues. CDR1 and CDR2 from the germline V gene are SGHTA and FQGNSA. The CDR3 DNA follows: TGTGTCAGTCTAGCGGGGTTAAGCACAGATACGCAGTATTTT. Protein product: CVSLAGLSTDTQYF.

This clonotype has ten or more counts. The gene calls are TRBV7-9 and TRBJ1-1; 8 nucleotides match TRBD1. Looked up from germline, CDR1 is SEHNR and CDR2 is FQNEAQ (reference sequence). The CDR3 is 16 amino acids. The ends lost 5 bases at V and 1 base at J; junction bases unmatched: 9. The CDR3 loop is CASSQTRQGWNTEAFF. The CDR3 DNA sequence: TGTGCCAGCAGCCAAACCCGACAGGGGTGGAACACTGAAGCTTTCTTT. Full variable domain (outside the CDR3, taken from reference TRBV7-9 and TRBJ1-1): DTGVSQNPRHKITKRGQNVTFRCDPISEHNRLYWYRQTLGQGPEFLTYFQNEAQLEKSRLLSDRFSAERPKGSFSTLEIQRTEQGDSAMYLCASSQTRQGWNTEAFFGQGTRLTVV.

The V call is TRBV7-2, the J call TRBJ1-6; TRBD1 might be the D (6 bases). V was trimmed by 2 bases and J by 0 bases, leaving 17 bases between them. The germline CDR1 and CDR2 sequences are SGHTA and FQGNSA. This CDR3 has 19 residues. In DNA form, the CDR3 reads TGTGCCAGCAGCTTACTCAAACAGGGAAGGGGCTCCTATAATTCACCCCTCCACTTT. Translation gives CASSLLKQGRGSYNSPLHF.